The sequence of this T cell receptor (beta chain) was determined in a study of T cells in Graves' hyperthyroidism and ophthalmopathy. This CDR3 is 17 amino acids long. Trimming removed 3 bases at V and 1 base at J, with 18 bases between. CDR1 is ENHRY, CDR2 SYGVKD, per germline. There were TCR beta CDR3 regions amplified from RNA transcripts. HTBI primers were used for first-round RT-PCR of the TCR CDR3. TCRdb independently ran MiXCR on the multiplex PCR reads; one entry per CDR3 protein. The sample carries about 600,000 distinct CDR3 sequences, 14% recorded once. The V call is TRBV10-3, the J call TRBJ1-1, with a weak D call TRBD1 (6 bases). The source material was blood. This TCR derives from a woman between 18 and 29 years old with Graves' ophthalmopathy. CDR3 region: CAISEGVGQGSNTEAFF. DNA for the CDR3: TGTGCCATCAGTGAAGGAGTGGGGCAGGGGTCGAACACTGAAGCTTTCTTT.